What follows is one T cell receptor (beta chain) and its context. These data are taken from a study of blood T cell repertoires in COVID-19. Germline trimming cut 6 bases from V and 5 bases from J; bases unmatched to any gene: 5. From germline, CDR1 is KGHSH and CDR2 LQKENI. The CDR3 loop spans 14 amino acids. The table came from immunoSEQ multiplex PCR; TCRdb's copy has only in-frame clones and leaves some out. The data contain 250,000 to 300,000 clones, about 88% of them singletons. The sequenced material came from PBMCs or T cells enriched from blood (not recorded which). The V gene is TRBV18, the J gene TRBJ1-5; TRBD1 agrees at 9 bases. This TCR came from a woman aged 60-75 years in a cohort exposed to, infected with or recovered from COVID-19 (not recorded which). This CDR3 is CASSTGTGHQPQHF. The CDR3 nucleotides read TGTGCCAGCTCCACCGGGACAGGGCATCAGCCCCAGCATTTT.